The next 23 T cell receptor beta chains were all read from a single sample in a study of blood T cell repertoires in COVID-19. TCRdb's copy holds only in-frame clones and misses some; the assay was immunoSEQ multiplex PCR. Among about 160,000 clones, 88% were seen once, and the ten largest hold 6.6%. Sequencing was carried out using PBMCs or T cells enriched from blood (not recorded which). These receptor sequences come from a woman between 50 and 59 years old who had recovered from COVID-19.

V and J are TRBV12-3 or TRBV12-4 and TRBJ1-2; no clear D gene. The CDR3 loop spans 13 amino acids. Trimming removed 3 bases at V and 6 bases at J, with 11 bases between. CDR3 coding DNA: TGTGCCAGCAGTTTGAGCCCGCCGGATGGCTACACCTTC. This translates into CASSLSPPDGYTF.

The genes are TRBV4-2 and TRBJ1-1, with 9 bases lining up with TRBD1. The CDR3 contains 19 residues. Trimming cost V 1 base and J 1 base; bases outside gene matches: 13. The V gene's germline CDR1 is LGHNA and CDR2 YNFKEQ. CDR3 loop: CASSQVRGTGTKRNTEAFF. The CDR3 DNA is TGTGCCAGCAGCCAAGTGCGAGGGACAGGGACAAAACGGAACACTGAAGCTTTCTTT.

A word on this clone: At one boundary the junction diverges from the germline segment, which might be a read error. CDR3 amino acids: CASSAGSVIQGGNGRGRQESQYF. CDR3 bases: TGTGCCAGCAGCGCAGGGTCGGTGATTCAGGGGGGAAACGGACGAGGACGACAAGAGAGCCAGTACTTC. V and J are TRBV9 and TRBJ2-5, with D perhaps matching TRBD1 (7 bases). Germline-derived CDR1 and CDR2 are SGDLS and YYNGEE. This CDR3 has 23 amino acids.

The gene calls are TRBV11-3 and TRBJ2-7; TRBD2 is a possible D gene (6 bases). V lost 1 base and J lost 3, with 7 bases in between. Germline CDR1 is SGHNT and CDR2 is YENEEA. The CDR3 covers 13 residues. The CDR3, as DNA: TGTGCCAGCAGCTTAGCGGGGGACTACGAGCAGTACTTC. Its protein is CASSLAGDYEQYF.

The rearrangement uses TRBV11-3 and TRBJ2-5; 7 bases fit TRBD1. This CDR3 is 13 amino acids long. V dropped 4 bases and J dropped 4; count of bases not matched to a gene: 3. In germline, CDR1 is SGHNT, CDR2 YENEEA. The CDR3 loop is CASSSGQTETQYF. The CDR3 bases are TGTGCCAGCAGCTCGGGACAGACAGAGACCCAGTACTTC.

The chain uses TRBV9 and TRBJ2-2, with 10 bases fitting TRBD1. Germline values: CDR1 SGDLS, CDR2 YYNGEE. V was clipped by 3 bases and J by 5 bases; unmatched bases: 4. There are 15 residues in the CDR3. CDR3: CASSAGTGVTGELFF. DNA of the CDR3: TGTGCCAGCAGCGCCGGGACAGGGGTTACCGGGGAGCTGTTTTTT.

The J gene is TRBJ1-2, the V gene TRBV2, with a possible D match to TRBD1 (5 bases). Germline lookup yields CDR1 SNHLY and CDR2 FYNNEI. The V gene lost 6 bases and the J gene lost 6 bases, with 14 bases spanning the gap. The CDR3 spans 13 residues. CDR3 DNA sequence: TGTGCCAGCAGCTGGTCAGGGCAACATGGCTACACCTTC. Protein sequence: CASSWSGQHGYTF.

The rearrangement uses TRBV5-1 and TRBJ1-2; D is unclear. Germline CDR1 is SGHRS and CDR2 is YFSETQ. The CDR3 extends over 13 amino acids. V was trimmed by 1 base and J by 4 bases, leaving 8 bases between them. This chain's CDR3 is CASSLTATYGYTF. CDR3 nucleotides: TGCGCCAGCAGCTTGACAGCTACCTATGGCTACACCTTC.

The CDR3 sequence: CASSTGNEQFF. The CDR3 DNA follows: TGTGCCAGCTCAACAGGAAATGAGCAGTTCTTC. This chain connects TRBV2 to TRBJ2-1; D is perhaps TRBD1 (5 bases). The CDR3 is 11 amino acids. Germline assignment: CDR1 SNHLY and CDR2 FYNNEI. V was pared by 8 bases and J by 7 bases, with 9 bases between.

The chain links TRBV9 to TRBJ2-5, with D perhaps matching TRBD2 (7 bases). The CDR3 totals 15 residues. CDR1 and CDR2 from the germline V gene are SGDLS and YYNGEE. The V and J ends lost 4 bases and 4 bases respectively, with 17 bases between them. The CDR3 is CASSPIGGAGETQYF. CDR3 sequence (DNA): TGTGCCAGCAGCCCCATAGGGGGGGCCGGAGAGACCCAGTACTTC.

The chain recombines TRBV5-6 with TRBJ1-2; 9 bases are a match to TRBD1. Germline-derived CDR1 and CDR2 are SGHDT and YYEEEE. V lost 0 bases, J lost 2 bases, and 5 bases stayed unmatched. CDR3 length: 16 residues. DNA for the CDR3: TGTGCCAGCAGCTTGGTGGGACAGGGCCTAAACTATGGCTACACCTTC. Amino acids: CASSLVGQGLNYGYTF.

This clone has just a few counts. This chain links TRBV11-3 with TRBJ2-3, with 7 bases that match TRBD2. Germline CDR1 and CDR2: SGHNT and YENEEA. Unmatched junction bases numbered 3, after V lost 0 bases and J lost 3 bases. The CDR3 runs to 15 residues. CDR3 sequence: CASSLDGEGTDTQYF. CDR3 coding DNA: TGTGCCAGCAGCTTAGATGGGGAGGGGACAGATACGCAGTATTTT. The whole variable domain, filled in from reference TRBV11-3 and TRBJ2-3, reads EAGVVQSPRYKIIEKKQPVAFWCNPISGHNTLYWYLQNLGQGPELLIRYENEEAVDDSQLPKDRFSAERLKGVDSTLKIQPAELGDSAVYLCASSLDGEGTDTQYFGPGTRLTVL.

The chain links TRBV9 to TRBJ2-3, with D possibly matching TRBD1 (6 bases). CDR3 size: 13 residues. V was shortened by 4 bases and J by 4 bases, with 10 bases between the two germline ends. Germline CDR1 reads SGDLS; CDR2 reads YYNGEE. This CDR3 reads CASSIQGPDTQYF. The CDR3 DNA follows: TGTGCCAGCAGCATACAGGGTCCAGATACGCAGTATTTT.

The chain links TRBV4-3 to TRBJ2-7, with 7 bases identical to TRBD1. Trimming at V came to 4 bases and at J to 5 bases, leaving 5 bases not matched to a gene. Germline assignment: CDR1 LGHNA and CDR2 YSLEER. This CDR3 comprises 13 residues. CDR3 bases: TGCGCCAGCAGCCCGAGACAGGGCCACGAGCAGTACTTC. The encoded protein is CASSPRQGHEQYF.

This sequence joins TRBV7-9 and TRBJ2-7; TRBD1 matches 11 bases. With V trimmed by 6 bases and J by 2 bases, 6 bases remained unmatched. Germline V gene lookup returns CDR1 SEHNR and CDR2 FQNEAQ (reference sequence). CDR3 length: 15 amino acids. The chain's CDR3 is CASSYPGQGAYEQYF. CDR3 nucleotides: TGTGCCAGCAGTTATCCGGGACAGGGGGCCTACGAGCAGTACTTC.

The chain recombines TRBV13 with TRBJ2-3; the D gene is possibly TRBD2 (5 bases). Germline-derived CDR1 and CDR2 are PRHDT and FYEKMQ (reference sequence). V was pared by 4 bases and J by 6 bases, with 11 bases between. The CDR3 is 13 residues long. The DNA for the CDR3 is TGTGCCAGCAGCTGGGAGATCTCGGATACGCAGTATTTT. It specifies CASSWEISDTQYF.

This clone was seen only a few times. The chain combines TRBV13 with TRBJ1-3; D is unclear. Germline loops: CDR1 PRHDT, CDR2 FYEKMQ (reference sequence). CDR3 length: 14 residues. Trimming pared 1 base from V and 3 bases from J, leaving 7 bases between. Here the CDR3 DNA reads TGTGCCAGCAGCTTAGATAATTATGGAAACACCATATATTTT. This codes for CASSLDNYGNTIYF. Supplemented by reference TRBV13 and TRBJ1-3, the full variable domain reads AAGVIQSPRHLIKEKRETATLKCYPIPRHDTVYWYQQGPGQDPQFLISFYEKMQSDKGSIPDRFSAQQFSDYHSELNMSSLELGDSALYFCASSLDNYGNTIYFGEGSWLTVV.

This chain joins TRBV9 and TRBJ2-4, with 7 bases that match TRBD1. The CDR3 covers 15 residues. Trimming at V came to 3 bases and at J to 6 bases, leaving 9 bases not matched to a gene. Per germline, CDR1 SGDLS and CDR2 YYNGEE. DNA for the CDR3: TGTGCCAGCAGCGCGGACGGGACAGTTCTAAACATTCAGTACTTC. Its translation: CASSADGTVLNIQYF.

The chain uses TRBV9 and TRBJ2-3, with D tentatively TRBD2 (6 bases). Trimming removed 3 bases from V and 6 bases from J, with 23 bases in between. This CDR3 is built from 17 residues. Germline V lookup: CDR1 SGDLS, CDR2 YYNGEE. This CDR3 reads CASSGRDSQAPLDTQYF. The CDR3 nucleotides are TGTGCCAGCAGCGGACGGGACTCCCAAGCACCACTCGATACGCAGTATTTT. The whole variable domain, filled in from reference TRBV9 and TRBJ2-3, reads DSGVTQTPKHLITATGQRVTLRCSPRSGDLSVYWYQQSLDQGLQFLIQYYNGEERAKGNILERFSAQQFPDLHSELNLSSLELGDSALYFCASSGRDSQAPLDTQYFGPGTRLTVL.

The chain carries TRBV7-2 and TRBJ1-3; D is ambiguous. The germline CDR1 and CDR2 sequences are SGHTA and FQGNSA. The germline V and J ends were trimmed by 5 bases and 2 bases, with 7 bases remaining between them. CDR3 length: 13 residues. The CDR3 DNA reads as TGTGCCAGCAGCGTGAGAACTGGAAACACCATATATTTT. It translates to CASSVRTGNTIYF.

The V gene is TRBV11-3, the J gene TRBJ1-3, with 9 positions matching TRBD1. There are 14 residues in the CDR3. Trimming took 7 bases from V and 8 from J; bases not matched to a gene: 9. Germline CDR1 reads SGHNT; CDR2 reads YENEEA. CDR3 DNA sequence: TGTGCCAGCACCACAGGGGGCCGGGACGACACCATATATTTT. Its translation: CASTTGGRDDTIYF.

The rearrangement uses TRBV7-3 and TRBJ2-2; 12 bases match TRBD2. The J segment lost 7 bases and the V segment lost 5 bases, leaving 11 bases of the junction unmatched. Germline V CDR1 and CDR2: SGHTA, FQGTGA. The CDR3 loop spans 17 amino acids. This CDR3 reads CASSPRTLAGGNGELFF. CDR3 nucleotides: TGTGCCAGCAGCCCCCGAACACTAGCGGGGGGAAACGGGGAGCTGTTTTTT.

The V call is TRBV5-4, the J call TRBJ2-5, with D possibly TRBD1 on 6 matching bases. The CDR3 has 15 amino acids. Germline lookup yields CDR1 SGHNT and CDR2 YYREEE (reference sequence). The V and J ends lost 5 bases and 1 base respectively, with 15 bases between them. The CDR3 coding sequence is TGTGCCAGCAGTCACGGGACATCGCTCCAAGAGACCCAGTACTTC. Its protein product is CASSHGTSLQETQYF. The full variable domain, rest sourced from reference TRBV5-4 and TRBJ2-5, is ETGVTQSPTHLIKTRGQQVTLRCSSQSGHNTVSWYQQALGQGPQFIFQYYREEENGRGNFPPRFSGLQFPNYSSELNVNALELDDSALYLCASSHGTSLQETQYFGPGTRLLVL.